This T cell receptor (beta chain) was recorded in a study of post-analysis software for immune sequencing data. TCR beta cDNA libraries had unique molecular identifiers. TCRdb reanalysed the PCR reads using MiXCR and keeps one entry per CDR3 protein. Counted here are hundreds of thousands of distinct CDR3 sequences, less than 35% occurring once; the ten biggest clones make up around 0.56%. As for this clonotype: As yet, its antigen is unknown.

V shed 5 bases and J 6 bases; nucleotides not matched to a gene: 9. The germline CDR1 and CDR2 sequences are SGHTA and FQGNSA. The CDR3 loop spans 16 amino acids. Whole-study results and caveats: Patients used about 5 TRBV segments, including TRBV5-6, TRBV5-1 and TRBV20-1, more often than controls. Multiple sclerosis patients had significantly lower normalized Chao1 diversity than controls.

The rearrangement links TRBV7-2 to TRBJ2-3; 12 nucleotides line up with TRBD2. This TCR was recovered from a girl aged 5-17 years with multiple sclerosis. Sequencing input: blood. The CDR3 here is CASSRAQGTSGDTQYF. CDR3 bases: TGTGCCAGCAGCCGCGCCCAAGGGACTAGCGGGGATACGCAGTATTTT.